The 29 T cell receptor beta chains listed next were all sequenced from one sample in a study of a mutant IDH1 vaccine in newly diagnosed glioma. Time point of the sample: week 5, during vaccination. The study gave 300 ug of mutant IDH1 20-mer peptide per vaccine dose, with topical imiquimod. No cognate antigen is known for these TCRs. The protocol was immunoSEQ multiplex PCR, while the TCRdb copy is restricted to in-frame clones and leaves out a portion. The table has 50,000 to 65,000 clones, approximately 82% seen once. The source material was PBMCs, sampled from a glioma patient whose treatment included an IDH1 peptide vaccine. Source of these receptors: a young man with glioma.

This chain links TRBV10-1 with TRBJ2-3; a possible D gene is TRBD1 (6 bases). Germline values: CDR1 WNHNN, CDR2 SYGVQD (reference sequence). V was shortened by 4 bases and J by 1 base, with 12 bases between the two germline ends. This CDR3 contains 15 residues. CDR3 DNA sequence: TGCGCCAGCAGTGCTCAGGGGTTCCGCACAGATACGCAGTATTTT. It encodes CASSAQGFRTDTQYF.

This clone has more than one count but fewer than ten. The chain joins TRBV5-4 to TRBJ1-1, with D unclear. Trimming cost V 5 bases and J 1 base, with 15 bases left between them. The germline V gene encodes CDR1 SGHNT and CDR2 YYREEE (reference sequence). The CDR3 runs 15 residues. CDR3 protein: CASRYPGRPNTEAFF. The DNA of the CDR3 is TGTGCCAGCAGATACCCAGGACGGCCGAACACTGAAGCTTTCTTT.

This clone was seen a few times. V gene TRBV7-8 combines with J gene TRBJ1-1; TRBD1 might be the D (6 bases). Trimming removed 4 bases at V and 2 bases at J, with 14 bases between. Germline V gene lookup returns CDR1 SGHVS and CDR2 FQNEAQ. The CDR3 spans 15 residues. The CDR3 sequence: CASSWGQGGNTEAFF. CDR3 bases: TGTGCCAGCAGCTGGGGGCAGGGAGGAAACACTGAAGCTTTCTTT.

V is TRBV9 and J is TRBJ2-2; 8 bases map to TRBD2. CDR1 is SGDLS, CDR2 YYNGEE, per germline. The J segment lost 2 bases and the V segment lost 0 bases, leaving 6 bases of the junction unmatched. The CDR3 is 17 residues long. For the CDR3, the DNA is TGTGCCAGCAGCGTAGCTAGGGGACTAGAAAACACCGGGGAGCTGTTTTTT. This encodes CASSVARGLENTGELFF.

This clone was counted between two and nine times. The genes are TRBV27 and TRBJ1-1; D gene ambiguous. Between the trimmed V and J ends, which lost 6 bases and 12 bases, there was a span of 23 bases. Germline V gives CDR1 MNHEY, CDR2 SMNVEV (reference sequence). The CDR3 loop spans 14 amino acids. The CDR3 sequence is CASSDSDGITASFF. For the CDR3, the DNA is TGTGCCAGCAGCGACTCCGACGGAATCACTGCTTCTTTCTTT.

This clone was recorded a few times. V gene TRBV19 combines with J gene TRBJ1-6, with 11 bases fitting TRBD1. This CDR3 is 15 amino acids long. V dropped 3 bases and J dropped 9; count of bases not matched to a gene: 4. Germline loops: CDR1 LNHDA, CDR2 SQIVND (reference sequence). The CDR3: CASSIGDRGASPLHF. The CDR3 region has the DNA TGTGCCAGTAGTATTGGGGACAGGGGGGCTTCACCCCTCCACTTT.

The V and J genes are TRBV4-1 and TRBJ2-7, with 10 nucleotides matching TRBD1. CDR1 and CDR2 (germline): MGHRA, YSYEKL. This CDR3 has 12 residues. J gave up 6 bases and V 5 bases, and 1 base lay outside the gene matches. CDR3 residues: CASSRTGGEQYF. The CDR3 DNA sequence: TGCGCCAGCAGCAGGACAGGGGGCGAGCAGTACTTC.

This clone has more than one count but fewer than ten. This chain joins TRBV19 and TRBJ2-3, with 11 bases fitting TRBD1. In germline, CDR1 is LNHDA, CDR2 SQIVND (reference sequence). V shed 3 bases and J 4 bases; nucleotides not matched to a gene: 6. The CDR3 is made up of 16 amino acids. The chain's CDR3 is CASSIPPGQGADTQYF. CDR3 DNA sequence: TGTGCCAGTAGTATTCCACCGGGACAGGGGGCAGATACGCAGTATTTT.

The chain has TRBV5-4 and TRBJ2-3; no clear D. The CDR3 sequence is 16 residues long. Germline-derived CDR1 and CDR2 are SGHNT and YYREEE (reference sequence). V dropped 2 bases and J dropped 0 bases, with 13 bases sitting between them. Here the CDR3 reads CASSLSPSPSTDTQYF. CDR3 bases: TGTGCCAGCAGCTTATCACCCTCTCCTAGCACAGATACGCAGTATTTT.

The table lists this clone with a count of one. The V and J genes are TRBV2 and TRBJ2-3, with D unresolved. This CDR3 region has 12 residues. Germline assignment: CDR1 SNHLY and CDR2 FYNNEI. The V end lost 6 bases, the J end lost 3 bases, and 7 bases lay between the germline ends. The DNA for the CDR3 is TGTGCCAGCAGCTTAACAACAGATACGCAGTATTTT. Its protein product is CASSLTTDTQYF.

This clone appeared a few times. The CDR3 region has the DNA TGTGCCAGCTCACCACCGTCCACGACAGGGCGCACTGAAGCTTTCTTT. Translation: CASSPPSTTGRTEAFF. The chain links TRBV18 to TRBJ1-1, with 7 bases identical to TRBD1. CDR1 and CDR2 from the germline V gene are KGHSH and LQKENI. J was trimmed by 4 bases and V by 0 bases; bases with no gene match: 8. The CDR3 length is 16 residues.

V gene TRBV30 combines with J gene TRBJ1-2; 9 nucleotides align to TRBD1. This CDR3 is 15 amino acids long. V gave up 1 base and J gave up 4 bases; unmatched junction bases: 7. The germline V gene has CDR1 GTSNPN and CDR2 SVGIG (reference sequence). The CDR3 loop reads CAWSDPDRGSYGYTF. CDR3 in DNA: TGTGCCTGGAGTGACCCGGACAGGGGTTCCTATGGCTACACCTTC.

J is TRBJ2-1 and V is TRBV18; D gene ambiguous. The CDR3 is made up of 15 amino acids. Looked up from germline, CDR1 is KGHSH and CDR2 is LQKENI. Trimming took off 6 bases at V and 1 base at J, with 13 bases between the two ends. CDR3 nucleotide sequence: TGTGCCAGCTCCCGAGGCACTCCTTCCTACAATGAGCAGTTCTTC. Translated: CASSRGTPSYNEQFF.

The chain joins TRBV27 to TRBJ1-2; D uncertain. The CDR3 runs to 14 residues. Germline CDR1 and CDR2: MNHEY and SMNVEV (reference sequence). V dropped 8 bases and J dropped 0 bases, with 13 bases sitting between them. The CDR3 DNA reads as TGTGCCAGCGGTCACCCGGGCACTAACTATGGCTACACCTTC. Protein sequence: CASGHPGTNYGYTF.

The rearrangement links TRBV27 to TRBJ1-1; tentatively, D is TRBD1 (5 bases). Germline V CDR1 and CDR2: MNHEY, SMNVEV (reference sequence). Trimming left V 7 bases short and J 1 base short, with 13 bases between. This CDR3 is built from 14 residues. The CDR3 region has the DNA TGTGCCAGCAAAATCTCGGGACCGAACACTGAAGCTTTCTTT. Residues: CASKISGPNTEAFF.

The chain carries TRBV6-6 and TRBJ1-1; unclear D gene. The germline CDR1 and CDR2 sequences are MNHNY and SVGAGI (reference sequence). Trimming removed 8 bases at V and 1 base at J, with 11 bases between. The CDR3 loop spans 13 amino acids. CDR3 residues: CASEWSSNTEAFF. As DNA, the CDR3 is TGTGCCAGCGAGTGGAGCTCGAACACTGAAGCTTTCTTT.

CDR3: CASSLVQGGETQYF. The DNA for the CDR3 is TGTGCCAGCAGCTTGGTACAGGGTGGAGAGACCCAGTACTTC. This rearrangement joins TRBV5-4 to TRBJ2-5; perhaps TRBD1 as D (6 bases). Trimming shortened V by 0 bases and J by 4 bases, and 10 bases separated the two germline ends. The CDR3 runs 14 residues. Germline values: CDR1 SGHNT, CDR2 YYREEE (reference sequence).

This clone showed up just once. The chain is built from TRBV6-1 and TRBJ2-6; D uncertain. V was clipped by 4 bases and J by 2 bases, with 12 bases between them. The CDR3 is 16 amino acids. Germline V CDR1 and CDR2: MNHNS, SASEGT. The CDR3 loop is CASSARRATGANVLTF. The CDR3 region has the DNA TGTGCCAGCAGTGCGCGACGGGCCACTGGGGCCAACGTCCTGACTTTC.

This clone was seen a single time. V and J are TRBV13 and TRBJ1-1, with D uncertain. CDR1 PRHDT and CDR2 FYEKMQ come from the germline V gene (reference sequence). The CDR3 totals 15 residues. Trimming removed 3 bases from V and 2 bases from J, with 13 bases in between. CDR3 nucleotide sequence: TGTGCCAGCAGCTTTTTTACGGCAGCTAACACTGAAGCTTTCTTT. It specifies CASSFFTAANTEAFF.

V and J are TRBV9 and TRBJ2-7; possibly TRBD1 or TRBD2 for D (6 bases each). Trimming pared 0 bases from V and 6 bases from J, leaving 16 bases between. The CDR3 extends over 15 amino acids. Looked up from germline, CDR1 is SGDLS and CDR2 is YYNGEE. DNA for the CDR3: TGTGCCAGCAGCGTAGGCGGGACACCTACTCTCGAGCAGTACTTC. Amino acid sequence: CASSVGGTPTLEQYF.

This clone was counted between two and nine times. V is TRBV6-5 and J is TRBJ1-5; 7 bases fit TRBD1. V lost 5 bases to trimming and J lost 6 bases; unmatched junction nucleotides: 7. Germline CDR1 MNHEY, CDR2 SVGAGI. The CDR3 is 14 residues long. CDR3 bases: TGTGCCAGCAGTACTGACAGGGTCGGTCAGCCCCAGCATTTT. It is translated as CASSTDRVGQPQHF.

This chain uses TRBV29-1 with TRBJ2-4; the D call may be TRBD1 or TRBD2 (5 bases each). V was clipped by 4 bases and J by 3 bases, with 10 bases between them. Germline V gene sequence: CDR1 SQVTM, CDR2 ANQGSEA. CDR3 length: 13 residues. In nucleotides, the CDR3 is TGCAGCGTTGGCGGTGGGGGCAAAAACATTCAGTACTTC. Translated, it gives CSVGGGGKNIQYF.

V usage is TRBV7-8 and J usage is TRBJ2-7, with 8 bases aligning to TRBD2. Germline CDR1 reads SGHVS; CDR2 reads FQNEAQ. The CDR3 has 14 residues. Unmatched junction bases numbered 8, after V lost 6 bases and J lost 4 bases. The CDR3 region is CASRPGGGHYEQYF. The CDR3 DNA reads TGTGCCAGCAGACCCGGGGGGGGGCATTACGAGCAGTACTTC.

The chain uses TRBV27 and TRBJ2-2, with D possibly being TRBD1 (6 bases). CDR1 is MNHEY and CDR2 is SMNVEV in the germline V gene (reference sequence). Trimming pared 7 bases from V and 2 bases from J, leaving 8 bases between. The CDR3 is 13 residues long. The DNA of the CDR3 is TGTGCCAGCAAACAGGGAAACACCGGGGAGCTGTTTTTT. As protein: CASKQGNTGELFF.

The chain is built from TRBV10-3 and TRBJ1-2; TRBD1 matches at 7 bases. Germline V gene data show CDR1 as ENHRY and CDR2 as SYGVKD. There are 14 residues in the CDR3. Unmatched junction bases numbered 3, after V lost 2 bases and J lost 3 bases. The CDR3 DNA follows: TGTGCCATCAGTGAGAGGGACAGTTACTATGGCTACACCTTC. Residues: CAISERDSYYGYTF.

A single count supports this clone. The CDR3 spells CASSRGTVQETQYF. CDR3 bases: TGCGCCAGCAGCCGCGGGACTGTTCAAGAGACCCAGTACTTC. The chain employs TRBV5-1 and TRBJ2-5, with D possibly TRBD2 on 6 matching bases. With 4 bases removed from V and 2 bases from J, the gap between germline ends came to 12 bases. The CDR3 runs to 14 residues. The germline CDR1 and CDR2 sequences are SGHRS and YFSETQ.

This rearrangement joins TRBV9 to TRBJ2-4; 9 bases map to TRBD1. J gave up 0 bases and V 4 bases, and 8 bases lay outside the gene matches. Per germline, CDR1 SGDLS and CDR2 YYNGEE. This CDR3 has 17 residues. The chain's CDR3 is CASSPHGTGIAKNIQYF. The CDR3 DNA reads TGTGCCAGCAGCCCCCACGGGACAGGGATAGCCAAAAACATTCAGTACTTC.

The gene calls are TRBV7-9 and TRBJ2-5; 9 nucleotides match TRBD2. The junction had 10 bases not matched to a gene; V was cut back by 6 bases and J by 2 bases. This CDR3 has 16 amino acids. CDR1 and CDR2 from the germline V gene are SEHNR and FQNEAQ (reference sequence). CDR3 sequence (DNA): TGTGCCAGCAGAACCGCGGGGGGGCCTCCTCAAGAGACCCAGTACTTC. Translating it yields CASRTAGGPPQETQYF.

The chain has TRBV7-6 and TRBJ2-3, with D possibly TRBD2 on 5 matching bases. V was trimmed by 4 bases and J by 3 bases, leaving 11 bases between them. The CDR3 length is 14 residues. CDR1 is SGHVS and CDR2 is FNYEAQ in the germline V gene. This CDR3 is CASSSRGGTDTQYF. The DNA of the CDR3 is TGTGCCAGCAGCTCCCGGGGTGGAACAGATACGCAGTATTTT.